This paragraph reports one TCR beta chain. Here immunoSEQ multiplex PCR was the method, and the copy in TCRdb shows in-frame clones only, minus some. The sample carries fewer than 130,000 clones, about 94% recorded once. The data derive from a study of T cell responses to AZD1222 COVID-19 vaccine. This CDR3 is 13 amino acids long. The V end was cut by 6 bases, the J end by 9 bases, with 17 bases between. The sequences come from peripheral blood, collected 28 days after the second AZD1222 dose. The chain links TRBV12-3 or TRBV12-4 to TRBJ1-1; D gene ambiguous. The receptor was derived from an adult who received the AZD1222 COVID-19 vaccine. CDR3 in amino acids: CASRLNWTPKAFF. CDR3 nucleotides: TGTGCCAGCAGGCTGAATTGGACCCCCAAAGCTTTCTTT.